This passage covers 2 T cell receptor beta chains from one sample sequenced in a study of beta chain features in type 1 diabetes. Expressed TCRB transcripts were sequenced because the entire RNA isolate underwent reverse transcription. Only in-frame clones appear in the TCRdb table, and some are missing; sequencing was by immunoSEQ multiplex PCR. Here the sample spans roughly 450,000 clones, approximately 10% being singletons. The sequenced sample was naive CD4+ T cells from blood. These receptors originate from a woman aged 18 to 35 in good health.

This chain joins TRBV28 and TRBJ1-3; possible D gene TRBD1, 6 bases. Germline CDR1 MDHEN, CDR2 SYDVKM. This CDR3 is 17 amino acids long. Trimming took off 3 bases at V and 0 bases at J, with 15 bases between the two ends. The CDR3 nucleotides are TGTGCCAGCAGTTTGCCCCGCAGGGGCAACTCTGGAAACACCATATATTTT. Its translation: CASSLPRRGNSGNTIYF. The complete variable domain, with remaining parts taken from reference TRBV28 and TRBJ1-3, reads DVKVTQSSRYLVKRTGEKVFLECVQDMDHENMFWYRQDPGLGLRLIYFSYDVKMKEKGDIPEGYSVSREKKERFSLILESASTNQTSMYLCASSLPRRGNSGNTIYFGEGSWLTVV.

V gene TRBV18 combines with J gene TRBJ1-1; possibly TRBD1 for D (6 bases). Germline assignment: CDR1 KGHSH and CDR2 LQKENI. The CDR3 is 16 amino acids. V gave up 0 bases and J gave up 0 bases, with 11 bases separating them. The CDR3 DNA reads as TGTGCCAGCTCACCACCCCAGGGGTGGTTGAACACTGAAGCTTTCTTT. This encodes CASSPPQGWLNTEAFF. Combining the CDR3 with reference TRBV18 and TRBJ1-1 gives the whole variable domain NAGVMQNPRHLVRRRGQEARLRCSPMKGHSHVYWYRQLPEEGLKFMVYLQKENIIDESGMPKERFSAEFPKEGPSILRIQQVVRGDSAAYFCASSPPQGWLNTEAFFGQGTRLTVV.